This T cell receptor (beta chain) was recorded in a study of cytomegalovirus exposure and HLA in healthy donors. Notes on this clone: Its specificity is unknown.

Germline V gives CDR1 SGHVS, CDR2 FQNEAQ. CDR3 length: 15 residues. V was clipped by 5 bases and J by 9 bases; unmatched bases: 8. Primers: 60 Vbeta forward and 13 Jbeta reverse. Some clones are missing from TCRdb's copy, which holds only in-frame ones; the method was immunoSEQ multiplex PCR. This sample has 25,000 or so clones, with roughly 79% found just once. General study findings and limits: Researchers left out some V segments, among them TRBV6-2 and TRBV6-3, as indistinguishable. In a later analysis, productive TCRs from donors in an Asian-associated ancestry cluster reportedly carried fewer N-insertions than the cohort mean. The study found most TCR sequences rare, yet found some public TCRs in many donors. A later analysis revealed that TCR association rates differed between HLA loci, peaking at DRB1 and bottoming out at HLA-C.

The origin of this receptor is a male donor in good health and CMV-seronegative. This chain connects TRBV7-8 to TRBJ1-6; TRBD1 agrees at 9 bases. Specimen: PBMCs. The chain's CDR3 is CASSPQGAFGSPLHF. The CDR3 DNA is TGTGCCAGCAGCCCACAGGGGGCTTTCGGTTCACCCCTCCACTTT.